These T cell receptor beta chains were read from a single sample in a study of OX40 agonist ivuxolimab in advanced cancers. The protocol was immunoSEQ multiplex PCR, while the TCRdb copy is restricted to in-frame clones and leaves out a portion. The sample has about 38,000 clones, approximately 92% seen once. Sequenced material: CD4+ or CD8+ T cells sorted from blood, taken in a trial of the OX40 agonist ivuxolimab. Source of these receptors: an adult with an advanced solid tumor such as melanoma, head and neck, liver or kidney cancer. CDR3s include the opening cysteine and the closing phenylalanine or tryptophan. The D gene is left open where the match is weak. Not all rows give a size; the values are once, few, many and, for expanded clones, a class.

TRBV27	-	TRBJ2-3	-	TGTGCCAGCAGTCCCGGACTTTCAGATACGCAGTATTTT	CASSPGLSDTQYF
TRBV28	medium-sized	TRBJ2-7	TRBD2	TGTGCCAGCACCCTGATAGCGGGAGGGAGCCACGAGCAGTACTTC	CASTLIAGGSHEQYF
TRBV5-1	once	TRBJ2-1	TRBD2	TGCGCCAGCAGATCCGGACTAGCGGCCAACAATGAGCAGTTCTTC	CASRSGLAANNEQFF
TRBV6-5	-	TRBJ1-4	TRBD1	TGTGCCAGCAGCCATTCAGGGGGACTGGAGGAAAAACTGTTTTTT	CASSHSGGLEEKLFF
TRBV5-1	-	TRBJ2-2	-	TGCGCCAGCAGCTTGGCGGCGAACACCGGGGAGCTGTTTTTT	CASSLAANTGELFF
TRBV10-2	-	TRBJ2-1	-	TGCGCCAGCAGAGGCCGGTGGAGCTCCTACAATGAGCAGTTCTTC	CASRGRWSSYNEQFF
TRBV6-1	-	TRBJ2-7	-	TGTGCCAGCAGTGAAATTTGGGGAGACAGTGGTGGCGAGCAGTACTTC	CASSEIWGDSGGEQYF
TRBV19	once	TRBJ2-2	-	TGTGCCAGTAGTATAGGGGACACCGGGGAGCTGTTTTTT	CASSIGDTGELFF
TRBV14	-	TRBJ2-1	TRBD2	TGTGCCAGCAGCCGGGGTAGCGGGAGGGTTTACAATGAGCAGTTCTTC	CASSRGSGRVYNEQFF
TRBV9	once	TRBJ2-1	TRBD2	TGTGCCAGCAGCGAGACTAGCGGGGTTGAGCAGTTCTTC	CASSETSGVEQFF
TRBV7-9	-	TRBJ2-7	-	TGTGCCAGCAGCGGCTACGTTGATCGTTCCTACGAGCAGTACTTC	CASSGYVDRSYEQYF
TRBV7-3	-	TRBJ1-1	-	TGTGCCAGCGGGAGGGAGTTGAGCACTGAAGCTTTCTTT	CASGRELSTEAFF
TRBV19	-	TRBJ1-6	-	TGTGCCAGTAGTATTCGCAGGAGCTCCTATAATTCACCCCTCCACTTT	CASSIRRSSYNSPLHF
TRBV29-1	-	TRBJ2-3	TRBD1	TGCAGCGCCCCGACAGGGACAGATACGCAGTATTTT	CSAPTGTDTQYF
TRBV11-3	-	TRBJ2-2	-	TGTGCCAGCAGCTCCTCCTACCTCAGTGGGAGGCGCATCGGGGAGCTGTTTTTT	CASSSSYLSGRRIGELFF
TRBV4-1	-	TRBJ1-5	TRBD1	TGCGCCAGCAGCCAGGGTTCATACGCAGGGGGGACTCAGCCCCAGCATTTT	CASSQGSYAGGTQPQHF
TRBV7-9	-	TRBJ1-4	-	TGTGCCAGCAGCCTACTACGGGACGGTGTTTTAGGAGAAAAACTGTTTTTT	CASSLLRDGVLGEKLFF